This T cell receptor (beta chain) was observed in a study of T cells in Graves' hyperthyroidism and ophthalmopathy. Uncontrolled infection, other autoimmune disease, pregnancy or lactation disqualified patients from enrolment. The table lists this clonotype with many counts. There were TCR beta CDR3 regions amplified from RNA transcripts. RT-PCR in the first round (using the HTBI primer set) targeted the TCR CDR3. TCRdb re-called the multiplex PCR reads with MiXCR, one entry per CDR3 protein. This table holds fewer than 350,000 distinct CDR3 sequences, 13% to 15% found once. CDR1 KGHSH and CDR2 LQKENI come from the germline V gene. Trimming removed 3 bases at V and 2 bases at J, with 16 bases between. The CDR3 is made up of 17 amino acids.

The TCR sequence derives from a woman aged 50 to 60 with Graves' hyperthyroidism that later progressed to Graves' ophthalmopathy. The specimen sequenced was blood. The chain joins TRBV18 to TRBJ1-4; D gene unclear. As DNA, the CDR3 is TGTGCCAGCTCACCCTTACAAGGAAAAGGGACTAATGAAAAACTGTTTTTT. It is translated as CASSPLQGKGTNEKLFF.